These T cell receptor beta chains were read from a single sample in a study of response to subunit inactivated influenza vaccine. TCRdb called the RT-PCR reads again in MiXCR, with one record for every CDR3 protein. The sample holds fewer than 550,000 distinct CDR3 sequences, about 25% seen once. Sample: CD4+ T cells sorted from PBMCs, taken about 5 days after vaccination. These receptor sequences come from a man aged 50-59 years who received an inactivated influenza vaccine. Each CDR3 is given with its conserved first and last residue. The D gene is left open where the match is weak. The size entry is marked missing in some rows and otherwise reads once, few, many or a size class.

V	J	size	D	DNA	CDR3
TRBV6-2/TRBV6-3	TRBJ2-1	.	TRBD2	TGTGCCAGCCGGAGAGGCGGGGGTATCTACAATGAGCAGTTCTTC	CASRRGGGIYNEQFF
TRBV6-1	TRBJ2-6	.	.	TGTGCCAGCACCCCGGACGGGGTCTCTGGAGCCAACGTCCTGACTTTC	CASTPDGVSGANVLTF
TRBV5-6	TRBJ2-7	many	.	TGTGCCAGCAGCCCAGTCGGACAGAGCTCCTACGAGCAGTACTTC	CASSPVGQSSYEQYF
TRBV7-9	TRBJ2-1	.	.	TGTGCCAGCAGCTTAAGGCCCTGGGGTGAGCAGTTCTTC	CASSLRPWGEQFF
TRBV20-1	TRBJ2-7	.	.	TGCAGTGCTCCTGACAGTTACTCCTCCTACGAGCAGTACTTC	CSAPDSYSSYEQYF
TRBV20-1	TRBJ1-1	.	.	TGCAGTGTTCGCCTTTTAGCGAACACTGAAGCTTTCTTT	CSVRLLANTEAFF
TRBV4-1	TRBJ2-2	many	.	TGCGCCAGCAGCCAAGACCCGGGTCGAATGCGCACCGGGGAGCTGTTTTTT	CASSQDPGRMRTGELFF
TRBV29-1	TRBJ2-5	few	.	TGCAGCGTTGAAGGTCTCCCCGGGACACTCAAGGATTTTAGCCAAGAGACCCAGTACTTC	CSVEGLPGTLKDFSQETQYF
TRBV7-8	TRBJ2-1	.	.	TGTGCCAGCAGAGACCGGGAGTCATCCTACAATGAGCAGTTCTTC	CASRDRESSYNEQFF
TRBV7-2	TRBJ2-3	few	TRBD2	TGTGCCGGAATAGCGGGAGCTAGCACAGATACGCAGTATTTT	CAGIAGASTDTQYF
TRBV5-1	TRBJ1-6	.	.	TGCGCCAGCAGCTTGGCCGTTACCGCCTATTCACCCCTCCACTTT	CASSLAVTAYSPLHF
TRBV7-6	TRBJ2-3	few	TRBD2	TGTGCCAGCAGCTTAGAAATGGTCGGGTTAGCGGGCCTCACAGATACGCAGTATTTT	CASSLEMVGLAGLTDTQYF
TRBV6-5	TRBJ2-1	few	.	TGTGCCAGCAGTCACGGACGGAGTCCGAGAGCCTACAATGAGCAGTTCTTC	CASSHGRSPRAYNEQFF
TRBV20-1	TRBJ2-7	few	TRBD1	TGCAGTGCTAGCCCGGGACAGGGGGCGCAGGGCGCCTACGAGCAGTACTTC	CSASPGQGAQGAYEQYF
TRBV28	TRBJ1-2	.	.	TGTGCCAGCAGGCGGGCTGGGGATGGCTACACCTTC	CASRRAGDGYTF
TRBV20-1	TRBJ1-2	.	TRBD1	TGCAGTGCTGGGTCGTTTGGGACAGCCAACTATGGCTACACCTTC	CSAGSFGTANYGYTF
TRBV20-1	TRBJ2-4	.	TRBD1	TGCAGTGCTAGAGGGGGACAGGGAAAAACAGCTAACATTCAGTACTTC	CSARGGQGKTANIQYF
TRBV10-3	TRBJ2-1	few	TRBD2	TGTGCCATCAGCCCGGGACTAGCAGTAGATGAGCAGTTCTTC	CAISPGLAVDEQFF
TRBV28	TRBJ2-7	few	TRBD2	TGTGCCAGCAGTTCACTAGCGGGAGGGCCCCACGAGCAGTACTTC	CASSSLAGGPHEQYF
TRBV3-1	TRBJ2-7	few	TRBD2	TGTGCCAGCAGCCAAAGGACTAGTCGCGAGCAGTACTTC	CASSQRTSREQYF
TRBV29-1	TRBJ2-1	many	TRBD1	TGCAGCGCCGGACAGGGCCGGGAGCAGTTCTTC	CSAGQGREQFF
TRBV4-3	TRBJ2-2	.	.	TGCGCCAGCAGCCAAGATTTAGGATACACCGGGGAGCTGTTTTTT	CASSQDLGYTGELFF
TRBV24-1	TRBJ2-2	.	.	TGTGCCACCAGTGATCAGGGGACGTCTTACACCGGGGAGCTGTTTTTT	CATSDQGTSYTGELFF
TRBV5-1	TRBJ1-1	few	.	TGCGCCAGCAGCTTGGTATCGGTGAACACTGAAGCTTTCTTT	CASSLVSVNTEAFF
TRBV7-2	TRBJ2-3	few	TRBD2	TGTGCCAGCAGCTTATGGGGGAGGGGCCCAGATACGCAGTATTTT	CASSLWGRGPDTQYF
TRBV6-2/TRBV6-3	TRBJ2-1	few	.	TGTGCCAGCAGTTACGTTAATTATCAATTGGGGACATCGGATAATGAGCAGTTCTTC	CASSYVNYQLGTSDNEQFF
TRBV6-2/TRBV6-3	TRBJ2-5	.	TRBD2	TGTGCCAGCAGCTCCATAGCTAGCGGGGATGAGACCCAGTACTTC	CASSSIASGDETQYF
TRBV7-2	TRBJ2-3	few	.	TGTGCCAGCAGCTCCATGCGTACCGGCACAGATACGCAGTATTTT	CASSSMRTGTDTQYF
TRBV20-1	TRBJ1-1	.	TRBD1	TGCAGTGCTAAGCGAGGGACAGTGAACACTGAAGCTTTCTTT	CSAKRGTVNTEAFF
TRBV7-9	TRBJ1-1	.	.	TGTGCCAGCAGTGCCTACAGGGAGAACACTGAAGCTTTCTTT	CASSAYRENTEAFF
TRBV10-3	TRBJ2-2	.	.	TGTGCCATCAGTGAGTCTTTAGCGGACAACACCGGGGAGCTGTTTTTT	CAISESLADNTGELFF
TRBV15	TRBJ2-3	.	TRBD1	TGTGCCACCAGCAGTCCACCCGAGGACAGGGTTGCTACAGATACGCAGTATTTT	CATSSPPEDRVATDTQYF
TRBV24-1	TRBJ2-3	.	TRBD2	TGTGCCACCAGTGACCCCGGGACTAATCACCCAGATACGCAGTATTTT	CATSDPGTNHPDTQYF
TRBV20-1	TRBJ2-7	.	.	TGCAGTGCAAAATTAGCGGATATTACCGGGCAGTACTTC	CSAKLADITGQYF
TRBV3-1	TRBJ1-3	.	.	TGTGCCAGCAGCCACGGGACAACCTTAATCTCTGGAAACACCATATATTTT	CASSHGTTLISGNTIYF
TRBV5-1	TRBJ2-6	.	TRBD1	TGCGCCAGCAGCCCTGGGACAGTCTCTGGGGCCAACGTCCTGACTTTC	CASSPGTVSGANVLTF
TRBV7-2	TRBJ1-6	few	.	TGTGCCAGTTCCATAGGGTCCAGTAAGATATTACGTTCACCCCTCCACTTT	CASSIGSSKILRSPLHF
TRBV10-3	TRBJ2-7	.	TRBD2	TGTGCCATCAGTGAGTCCCACACTAGCGGTTACGAGCAGTACTTC	CAISESHTSGYEQYF
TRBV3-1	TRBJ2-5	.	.	TGTGCCAGCAGCCATAGAGGGGGCCAAGAGACCCAGTACTTC	CASSHRGGQETQYF
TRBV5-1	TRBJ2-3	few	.	TGCGCCAGCAGCTTCCGCCCCGGGTACGGTGACACAGATACGCAGTATTTT	CASSFRPGYGDTDTQYF
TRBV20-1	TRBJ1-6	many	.	TGCAGTGCAGCGGTGGGGTGGGATAATTCACCCCTCCACTTT	CSAAVGWDNSPLHF
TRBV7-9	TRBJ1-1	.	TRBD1	TGTGCCAGCAGGCGGACAGGGGCTTCGAACACTGAAGCTTTCTTT	CASRRTGASNTEAFF
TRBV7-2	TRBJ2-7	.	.	TGTGCCAGCAGCTTACACCCGGACAGCTCCTACGAGCAGTACTTC	CASSLHPDSSYEQYF
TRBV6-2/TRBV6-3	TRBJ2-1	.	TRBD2	TGTGCCAGCAGTTCTCTGAGCGGGAGGGCCGGGGATGAGCAGTTCTTC	CASSSLSGRAGDEQFF
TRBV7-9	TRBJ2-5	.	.	TGTGCCAGCAGCTTAGGAATTGAGACCCAGTACTTC	CASSLGIETQYF
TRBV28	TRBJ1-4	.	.	TGTGCCAGCAGTGGCAGCCGGGACCGCTTAATTAATGAAAAACTGTTTTTT	CASSGSRDRLINEKLFF
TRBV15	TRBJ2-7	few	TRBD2	TGTGCCACCAGCAGAGTTCCCCCGGGACTAGCGGGAGGAGGTGTGTACGAGCAGTACTTC	CATSRVPPGLAGGGVYEQYF
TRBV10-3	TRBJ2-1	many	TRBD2	TGTGCCATCAGTTCACTAGCGGACAATGAGCAGTTCTTC	CAISSLADNEQFF
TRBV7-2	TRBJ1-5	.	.	TGTGCCAGCAGCTTTCGGACCAATCAGCCCCAGCATTTT	CASSFRTNQPQHF
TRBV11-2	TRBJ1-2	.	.	TGTGCCAGCAGCTTAGCTAAGGGACACCCTAACTATGGCTACACCTTC	CASSLAKGHPNYGYTF
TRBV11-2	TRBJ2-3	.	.	TGTGCCAGCAGCTCGTCGGGGGGCGATGGTGGCACAGATACGCAGTATTTT	CASSSSGGDGGTDTQYF